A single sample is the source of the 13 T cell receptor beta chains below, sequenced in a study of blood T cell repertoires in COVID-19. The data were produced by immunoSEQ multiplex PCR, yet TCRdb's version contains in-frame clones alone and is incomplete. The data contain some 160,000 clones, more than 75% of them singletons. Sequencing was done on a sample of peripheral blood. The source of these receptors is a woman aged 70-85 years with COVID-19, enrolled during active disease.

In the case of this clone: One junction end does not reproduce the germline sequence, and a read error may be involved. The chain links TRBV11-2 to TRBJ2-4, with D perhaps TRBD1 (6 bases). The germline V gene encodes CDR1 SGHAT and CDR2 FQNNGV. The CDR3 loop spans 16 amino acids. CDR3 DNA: TGTGCCAGCACCTTAAGGGGGTCTGCCAGGGGTGACATTCAGTACTTC. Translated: CASTLRGSARGDIQYF.

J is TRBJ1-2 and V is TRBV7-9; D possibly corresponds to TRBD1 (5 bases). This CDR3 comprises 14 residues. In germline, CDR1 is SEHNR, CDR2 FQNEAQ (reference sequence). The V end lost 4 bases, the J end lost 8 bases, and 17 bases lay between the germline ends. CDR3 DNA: TGTGCCAGCAGCTCTACAGGCGCTCTGCGGGGCTACACCTTC. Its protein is CASSSTGALRGYTF.

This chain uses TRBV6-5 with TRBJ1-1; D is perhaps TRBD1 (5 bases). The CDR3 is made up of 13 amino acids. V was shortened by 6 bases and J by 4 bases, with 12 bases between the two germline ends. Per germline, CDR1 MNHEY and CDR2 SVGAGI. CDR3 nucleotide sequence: TGTGCCAGCAGCTCCGACAGATCCACTGAAGCTTTCTTT. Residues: CASSSDRSTEAFF.

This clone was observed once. The DNA for the CDR3 is TGCGCCAGCAGCTCTGGAGCGGGAACTGAAGCTTTCTTT. The encoded protein is CASSSGAGTEAFF. The rearrangement links TRBV5-1 to TRBJ1-1; D unresolved. The V and J ends lost 3 bases and 5 bases respectively, with 11 bases between them. CDR3 length equals 13 residues. Germline CDR1 is SGHRS and CDR2 is YFSETQ. Complete variable domain (other parts from reference TRBV5-1 and TRBJ1-1): KAGVTQTPRYLIKTRGQQVTLSCSPISGHRSVSWYQQTPGQGLQFLFEYFSETQRNKGNFPGRFSGRQFSNSRSEMNVSTLELGDSALYLCASSSGAGTEAFFGQGTRLTVV.

The CDR3 nucleotides read TGTGCCAGTAGTATCCGGACAGGGGAGGGCTACACCTTC. Translation: CASSIRTGEGYTF. The chain combines TRBV19 with TRBJ1-2, with 9 bases matching TRBD1. V shed 3 bases and J 8 bases; nucleotides not matched to a gene: 4. This CDR3 has 13 residues. The V gene's germline CDR1 is LNHDA and CDR2 SQIVND (reference sequence).

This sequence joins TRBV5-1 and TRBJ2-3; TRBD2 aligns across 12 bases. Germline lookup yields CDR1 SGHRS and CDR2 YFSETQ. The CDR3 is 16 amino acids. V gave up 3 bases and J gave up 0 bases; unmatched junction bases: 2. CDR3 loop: CASSSSGGVSTDTQYF. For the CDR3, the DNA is TGCGCCAGCAGCTCTAGCGGGGGGGTTAGCACAGATACGCAGTATTTT.

CDR3 sequence (DNA): TGTGCCAGCAGCTCGATGAGCGGGGGGCGAACCTTCTACAATGAGCAGTTCTTC. The encoded protein is CASSSMSGGRTFYNEQFF. This chain connects TRBV7-9 to TRBJ2-1, with 9 bases aligning to TRBD2. The germline V gene has CDR1 SEHNR and CDR2 FQNEAQ (reference sequence). The CDR3 runs 18 residues. V lost 4 bases to trimming and J lost 3 bases; unmatched junction nucleotides: 13.

The CDR3 here is CASSLGGRDEKLFF. The DNA of the CDR3 is TGCGCCAGCAGCTTGGGAGGGAGGGATGAAAAACTGTTTTTT. This chain connects TRBV5-1 to TRBJ1-4; D gene uncertain. Germline loops: CDR1 SGHRS, CDR2 YFSETQ. V was shortened by 0 bases and J by 6 bases, with 9 bases between the two germline ends. The CDR3 has 14 residues.

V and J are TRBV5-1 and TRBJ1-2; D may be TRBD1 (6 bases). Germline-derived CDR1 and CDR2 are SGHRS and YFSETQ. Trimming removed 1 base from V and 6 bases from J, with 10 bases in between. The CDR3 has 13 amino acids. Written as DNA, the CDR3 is TGCGCCAGCAGCTTGCAGGGGTCGGATGGCTACACCTTC. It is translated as CASSLQGSDGYTF.

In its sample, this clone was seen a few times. The CDR3 reads CASSWGPTGSYSEQYF. For the CDR3, the DNA is TGTGCCAGCAGCTGGGGGCCGACAGGGTCCTACAGCGAGCAGTACTTC. The chain is built from TRBV5-6 and TRBJ2-7; TRBD1 matches at 7 bases. Germline CDR1 SGHDT, CDR2 YYEEEE. After removal of 3 bases from V and 6 bases from J, the junction contained 15 bases not matched to a gene. The CDR3 covers 16 residues. The full variable domain, completed using reference TRBV5-6 and TRBJ2-7, is DAGVTQSPTHLIKTRGQQVTLRCSPKSGHDTVSWYQQALGQGPQFIFQYYEEEERQRGNFPDRFSGHQFPNYSSELNVNALLLGDSALYLCASSWGPTGSYSEQYFGPGTRLTVT.

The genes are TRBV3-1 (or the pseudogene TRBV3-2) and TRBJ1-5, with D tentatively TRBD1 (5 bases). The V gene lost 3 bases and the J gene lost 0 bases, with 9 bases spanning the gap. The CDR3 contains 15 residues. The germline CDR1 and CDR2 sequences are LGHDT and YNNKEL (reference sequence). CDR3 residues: CASSQGLYSNQPQHF. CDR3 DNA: TGTGCCAGCAGCCAGGGACTTTATAGCAATCAGCCCCAGCATTTT.

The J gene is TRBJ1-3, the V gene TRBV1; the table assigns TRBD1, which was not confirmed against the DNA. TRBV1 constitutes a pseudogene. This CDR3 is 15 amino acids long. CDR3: CTSSLGHGPGNTIYF. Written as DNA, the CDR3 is TGCACCAGCAGCCTCGGACATGGCCCTGGAAACACCATATATTTT.

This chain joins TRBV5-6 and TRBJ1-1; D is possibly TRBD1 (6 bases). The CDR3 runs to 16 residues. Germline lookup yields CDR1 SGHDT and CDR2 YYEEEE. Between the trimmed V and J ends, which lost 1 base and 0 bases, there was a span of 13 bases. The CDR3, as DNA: TGTGCCAGCAGCTTGTACGTGGGACAAATGAACACTGAAGCTTTCTTT. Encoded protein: CASSLYVGQMNTEAFF.